This T cell receptor (beta chain) was retrieved from a study of T cell responses to AZD1222 COVID-19 vaccine. The CDR3 extends over 16 amino acids. Looked up from germline, CDR1 is LGHNA and CDR2 is YSLEER. V lost 1 base, J lost 0 bases, and 6 bases stayed unmatched. The table came from immunoSEQ multiplex PCR; TCRdb's copy has only in-frame clones and leaves some out. The top ten clones hold around 15% of a sample with some 70,000 clones, 80% of them seen once. This clonotype was obtained from an adult who received the AZD1222 COVID-19 vaccine. The specimen comprised peripheral blood, sampled 28 days after the second AZD1222 dose. The rearrangement uses TRBV4-3 and TRBJ2-7, with 7 bases lining up with TRBD1. CDR3 loop: CASSQVQGPYSYEQYF. The CDR3 DNA reads as TGCGCCAGCAGCCAAGTACAGGGGCCTTACTCCTACGAGCAGTACTTC.